Shown below are 21 T cell receptor beta chains from a single sample sequenced in a study of blood T cells in healthy people across ages. A J-beta primer mix and a sample-barcoded 5' primer were used in a second PCR of about 7 to 12 cycles. In TCRdb, the 5' RACE reads were re-called with MiXCR into one record per CDR3 protein. This table has more than 650,000 distinct CDR3 sequences, over 20% appearing once. The material sequenced was blood. Receptor source: a man between 70 and 80 years old in good health.

As for this clonotype: The junction and the germline gene differ at one end; a read error may be behind it. The chain uses TRBV5-6 and TRBJ2-4; 7 nucleotides align to TRBD2. Looked up from germline, CDR1 is SGHDT and CDR2 is YYEEEE. The CDR3 length is 14 residues. The CDR3 sequence: CASSFQTSQNIQCF. The CDR3 DNA follows: TGTGCCAGCAGCTTCCAGACTAGCCAAAACATTCAGTGCTTC.

The sample holds a few counts of this clonotype. The chain carries TRBV12-3 or TRBV12-4 and TRBJ1-5; the D is unclear. The ends were cut back, 1 base at V and 7 bases at J, with 11 bases in the middle. This CDR3 has 14 amino acids. CDR3 sequence reads: CASSLGEMRQPQHF. The CDR3, as DNA: TGTGCCAGCAGTTTAGGAGAGATGCGACAGCCCCAGCATTTT.

The table lists this clonotype with a few counts. The chain has TRBV7-2 and TRBJ1-1; D remains unclear. Looked up from germline, CDR1 is SGHTA and CDR2 is FQGNSA. Trimming left V 3 bases short and J 3 bases short, with 8 bases between. The CDR3 length is 13 residues. The CDR3 DNA follows: TGTGCCAGCAGCTTTAGTTTTTACACTGAAGCTTTCTTT. It encodes CASSFSFYTEAFF. The full variable domain, with the rest looked up from reference TRBV7-2 and TRBJ1-1, is GAGVSQSPSNKVTEKGKDVELRCDPISGHTALYWYRQSLGQGLEFLIYFQGNSAPDKSGLPSDRFSAERTGGSVSTLTIQRTQQEDSAVYLCASSFSFYTEAFFGQGTRLTVV.

The chain recombines TRBV7-9 with TRBJ2-1; TRBD2 is a possible D gene (5 bases). The V end lost 3 bases, the J end lost 2 bases, and 11 bases lay between the germline ends. This CDR3 comprises 15 residues. The germline gives CDR1 SEHNR, CDR2 FQNEAQ (reference sequence). CDR3 region: CASSFSEAPYNEQFF. The CDR3 DNA reads TGTGCCAGCAGCTTCTCGGAGGCCCCCTACAATGAGCAGTTCTTC.

This clonotype came up a few times. The chain recombines TRBV28 with TRBJ1-2, with a possible D match to TRBD1 (5 bases). In germline, CDR1 is MDHEN, CDR2 SYDVKM. The CDR3 covers 15 residues. Between the trimmed V and J ends, which lost 5 bases and 4 bases, there was a span of 17 bases. CDR3 DNA sequence: TGTGCCAGCAGTCCACAGGAAAACAAATCCTATGGCTACACCTTC. Protein: CASSPQENKSYGYTF.

The chain links TRBV11-1 to TRBJ2-7; D is undetermined. This CDR3 is 12 amino acids long. V lost 1 base to trimming and J lost 6 bases, with 7 bases between them. CDR1 is SGHAT, CDR2 FQDESV, per germline (reference sequence). The CDR3 DNA is TGTGCCAGCAGCTTAGGTCCGGGCGAGCAGTACGTC. Translation: CASSLGPGEQYV.

This clonotype has just one count. The chain joins TRBV7-9 to TRBJ2-5, with D perhaps matching TRBD2 (5 bases). TRBJ2-7 explains the end of the DNA better; the J call may be wrong. The CDR3 has 13 amino acids. The germline V gene has CDR1 SEHNR and CDR2 FQNEAQ (reference sequence). CDR3 region: CASSLFPGYEQYV. The CDR3 DNA reads TGTGCCAGCAGCTTATTCCCGGGATACGAGCAGTACGTC.

This clonotype has a handful of counts. V is TRBV18 and J is TRBJ1-2; no reliable D call. CDR3 length: 15 residues. Between the trimmed V and J ends, which lost 6 bases and 5 bases, there was a span of 19 bases. The germline gives CDR1 KGHSH, CDR2 LQKENI. The CDR3 protein is CASSPFDSAGYGYTF. CDR3 coding DNA: TGTGCCAGCTCCCCGTTCGACTCGGCGGGGTATGGCTACACCTTC.

The rearrangement joins TRBV4-3 to TRBJ2-3; TRBD2 matches 9 bases. Trimming took 0 bases from V and 3 from J; bases not matched to a gene: 7. CDR3 size: 17 residues. Germline V gene lookup returns CDR1 LGHNA and CDR2 YSLEER. In DNA form, the CDR3 reads TGCGCCAGCAGCCAAGATGCAGCCAGCGGGAGGACAGATACGCAGTATTTT. Protein sequence: CASSQDAASGRTDTQYF.

The V gene is TRBV27, the J gene TRBJ2-7, with TRBD1 identical over 7 bases. The germline gives CDR1 MNHEY, CDR2 SMNVEV (reference sequence). This CDR3 has 14 residues. Trimming cost V 4 bases and J 3 bases; bases outside gene matches: 6. The DNA of the CDR3 is TGTGCCAGCAGTTCAGGGGGACGGAGCTACGAGCAGTACTTC. This codes for CASSSGGRSYEQYF.

This clonotype appeared a few times. The CDR3 DNA is TGTGCCAGCAGCTTTATACAGGGGGCATGGAATGAGCAGTTCTTC. Its translation is CASSFIQGAWNEQFF. V gene TRBV5-8 combines with J gene TRBJ2-5, with 9 bases identical to TRBD1. The end of the DNA fits TRBJ2-1 better, so the J call may be wrong. Germline values: CDR1 SGHTS, CDR2 YDEGEE. The CDR3 runs 15 residues.

The rearrangement uses TRBV9 and TRBJ2-1, with D possibly TRBD2 on 6 matching bases. V lost 4 bases to trimming and J lost 0 bases, with 11 bases between them. CDR1 is SGDLS, CDR2 YYNGEE, per germline. This CDR3 comprises 15 residues. The CDR3 nucleotides are TGTGCCAGCAGCTTCACGGGAGACTCCTACAATGAGCAGTTCTTC. Its protein is CASSFTGDSYNEQFF.

This clonotype was picked up many times. The V gene is TRBV28, the J gene TRBJ2-7; 7 bases align to TRBD1. The CDR3 spans 12 residues. Germline CDR1 reads MDHEN; CDR2 reads SYDVKM. The V and J ends lost 5 bases and 2 bases, in that order; junction bases with no gene match: 0. CDR3 protein: CASSDRAYEQYF. CDR3 bases: TGTGCCAGCAGTGACAGGGCCTACGAGCAGTACTTC.

The chain links TRBV7-2 to TRBJ2-3; D is ambiguous. Germline loops: CDR1 SGHTA, CDR2 FQGNSA. The germline V and J ends were trimmed by 4 bases and 0 bases, with 14 bases remaining between them. The CDR3 totals 16 residues. CDR3 coding DNA: TGTGCCAGCAGCTCCCGGCGGTTGGCTAGCACAGATACGCAGTATTTT. This encodes CASSSRRLASTDTQYF.

Ten or more counts support this clonotype. The chain combines TRBV6-4 with TRBJ2-6, with 10 nucleotides matching TRBD1. CDR1 and CDR2 from the germline V gene are MRHNA and SNTAGT. CDR3 size: 16 residues. Germline trimming cut 4 bases from V and 0 bases from J; bases unmatched to any gene: 0. In nucleotides, the CDR3 is TGTGCCAGCAGTGGGACAGGGGGCTCTGGGGCCAACGTCCTGACTTTC. Its translation: CASSGTGGSGANVLTF.

This chain joins TRBV11-2 and TRBJ2-7; perhaps D is TRBD1 or TRBD2 (5 bases each). Germline CDR1 is SGHAT and CDR2 is FQNNGV. There are 13 residues in the CDR3. Deletions cut 6 bases from V and 3 bases from J, with 12 bases between. The CDR3 loop reads CASRPQGVYEQYF. CDR3 nucleotide sequence: TGTGCCAGCAGGCCTCAGGGAGTCTACGAGCAGTACTTC.

The chain joins TRBV20-1 to TRBJ2-1; the D gene could be TRBD1 or TRBD2 (5 bases each). Trimming left V 2 bases short and J 7 bases short, with 21 bases between. Germline values: CDR1 DFQATT, CDR2 SNEGSKA (reference sequence). The length of the CDR3 is 16 residues. The CDR3 sequence is CSARIRTGLKGNEQFF. CDR3 bases: TGCAGTGCTAGAATCCGGACTGGCCTTAAGGGGAATGAGCAGTTCTTC.

This clonotype has at least ten counts. V gene TRBV11-3 combines with J gene TRBJ2-2; perhaps TRBD1 as D (6 bases). In germline, CDR1 is SGHNT, CDR2 YENEEA. There are 13 residues in the CDR3. Trimming cost V 8 bases and J 0 bases, with 7 bases left between them. Here the CDR3 DNA reads TGTGCCAGCGGGACAACGAACACCGGGGAGCTGTTTTTT. As protein: CASGTTNTGELFF.

The chain recombines TRBV6-2 or TRBV6-3 with TRBJ1-2; no definite D call. The CDR3 consists of 15 residues. The V and J ends lost 6 bases and 4 bases respectively, with 18 bases between them. CDR1 is MNHEY, CDR2 SVGEGT, per germline. This CDR3 is CASSSSRGPGYGYTF. The CDR3 DNA reads TGTGCCAGCAGCTCATCGAGAGGGCCAGGCTATGGCTACACCTTC.

This clonotype has a count of ten or more. The chain combines TRBV12-3 or TRBV12-4 with TRBJ2-5; D is unresolved. The end of the DNA fits TRBJ2-7 better, so the J call may be wrong. This CDR3 is 13 amino acids long. This CDR3 reads CASSLVRSGEQYF. In DNA, the CDR3 is TGTGCCAGCAGTTTAGTCAGGTCTGGCGAGCAGTACTTC.

This clonotype was seen a few times. V is TRBV7-2 and J is TRBJ2-1, with D possibly matching TRBD1 (6 bases). This CDR3 spans 16 amino acids. In germline, CDR1 is SGHTA, CDR2 FQGNSA. Trimming shortened V by 0 bases and J by 2 bases, and 11 bases separated the two germline ends. CDR3: CASSLATGEAYNEQFF. CDR3 in DNA: TGTGCCAGCAGCTTAGCGACAGGAGAGGCCTACAATGAGCAGTTCTTC.